This TCR beta chain stems from a study of neurological immune-mediated disorders. 5'RACE with 10-nucleotide random UMIs produced the cDNA. TCRdb called the 5' RACE reads again in MiXCR, with one record for every CDR3 protein. The sample carries fewer than 30,000 distinct CDR3 sequences, 21% recorded once. A remark on this clonotype: Its cognate antigen is unknown. Germline is not matched at one junction end, which may reflect a read error.

Study-level points and caveats: Expansion of TCR clones was greatest in HTLV-1-associated myelopathy and smallest in multiple sclerosis, where it fell below that of healthy controls. Private repertoires in all groups were suggested by the absence of shared CDR3 amino acid sequences among expanded clones across subjects.

Where libraries were unsorted, they were derived from 2 million PBMCs stored at -80 degrees C. The clonotype was recovered from a woman aged 60 to 75 in good health. The sequenced sample consisted of PBMCs.

The CDR3 protein is CSAIVSGSDTQYF. For the CDR3, the DNA is TGTAGTGCTATAGTTAGCGGGAGCGATACGCAGTATTTT. The chain recombines TRBV20-1 with TRBJ2-3, with 9 bases matching TRBD2. CDR3 length: 13 amino acids. The V gene's germline CDR1 is DFQATT and CDR2 SNEGSKA (reference sequence).